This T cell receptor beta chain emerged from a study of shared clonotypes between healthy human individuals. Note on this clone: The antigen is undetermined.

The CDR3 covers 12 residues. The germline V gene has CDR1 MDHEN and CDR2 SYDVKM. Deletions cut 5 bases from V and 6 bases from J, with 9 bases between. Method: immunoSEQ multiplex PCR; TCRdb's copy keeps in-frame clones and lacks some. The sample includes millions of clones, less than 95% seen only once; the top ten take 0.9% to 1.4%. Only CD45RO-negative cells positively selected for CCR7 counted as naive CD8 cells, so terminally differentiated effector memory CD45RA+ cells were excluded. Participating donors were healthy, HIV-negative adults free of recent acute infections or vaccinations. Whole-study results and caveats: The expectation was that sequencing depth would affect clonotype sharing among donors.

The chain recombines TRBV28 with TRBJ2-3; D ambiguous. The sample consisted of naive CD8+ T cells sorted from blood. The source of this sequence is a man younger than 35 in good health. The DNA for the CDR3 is TGTGCCAGCAGTGCAATGGCGGATACGCAGTATTTT. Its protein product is CASSAMADTQYF.